The 8 T cell receptor beta chains reported below all come from one sample, sequenced in a study of blood T cell repertoires in COVID-19. This table comes from immunoSEQ multiplex PCR, and its TCRdb copy is limited to in-frame clones, with some not included. Of hundreds of thousands of clones listed, approximately 81% are singletons. The sample taken for sequencing was PBMCs or T cells enriched from blood (not recorded which). These receptor sequences come from a woman aged 50 to 60 who had recovered from COVID-19.

The rearrangement uses TRBV30 and TRBJ1-2; D is perhaps TRBD1 (5 bases). CDR1 and CDR2 from the germline V gene are GTSNPN and SVGIG (reference sequence). Trimming pared 1 base from V and 1 base from J, leaving 13 bases between. The CDR3 loop spans 15 amino acids. CDR3 nucleotides: TGTGCCTGGAGTGAAGGGGCAGACGATAACTATGGCTACACCTTC. Encoded protein: CAWSEGADDNYGYTF.

The genes are TRBV19 and TRBJ1-1; 7 bases fit TRBD1. The CDR3 sequence is 14 residues long. The V gene's germline CDR1 is LNHDA and CDR2 SQIVND (reference sequence). V lost 7 bases and J lost 0; bases outside the gene matches: 5. CDR3 coding DNA: TGTGCCAGTAACACAGGGGTATTGAACACTGAAGCTTTCTTT. Translated: CASNTGVLNTEAFF. The full variable domain, with the rest looked up from reference TRBV19 and TRBJ1-1, is DGGITQSPKYLFRKEGQNVTLSCEQNLNHDAMYWYRQDPGQGLRLIYYSQIVNDFQKGDIAEGYSVSREKKESFPLTVTSAQKNPTAFYLCASNTGVLNTEAFFGQGTRLTVV.

The gene calls are TRBV10-2 and TRBJ2-7; 11 nucleotides line up with TRBD2. Germline V CDR1 and CDR2: WSHSY, SAAADI. The CDR3 runs to 16 residues. With V trimmed by 2 bases and J by 1 base, 4 bases remained unmatched. CDR3 amino acids: CASSELLAGGSYEQYF. CDR3 sequence (DNA): TGCGCCAGCAGTGAGCTCCTAGCGGGAGGATCCTACGAGCAGTACTTC.

V gene TRBV24-1 combines with J gene TRBJ2-2, with 7 bases that match TRBD1. The CDR3 runs to 16 residues. Germline V lookup: CDR1 KGHDR, CDR2 SFDVKD. Unmatched junction bases numbered 8, after V lost 3 bases and J lost 5 bases. CDR3 residues: CATSDTRDSGTGELFF. The CDR3 nucleotides are TGTGCCACCAGTGATACACGGGACAGCGGAACCGGGGAGCTGTTTTTT.

V usage is TRBV19 and J usage is TRBJ2-3; 13 bases are a match to TRBD2. CDR1 is LNHDA, CDR2 SQIVND, per germline (reference sequence). Germline trimming cut 5 bases from V and 4 bases from J; bases unmatched to any gene: 9. This CDR3 comprises 17 residues. The CDR3 reads CASSHGLAGVSSDTQYF. CDR3 DNA sequence: TGTGCCAGTAGTCACGGACTAGCGGGGGTTTCATCAGATACGCAGTATTTT.

This chain links TRBV7-6 with TRBJ2-1, with 10 nucleotides matching TRBD1. Germline V CDR1 and CDR2: SGHVS, FNYEAQ. V was pared by 1 base and J by 7 bases, with 4 bases of the junction left unmatched. CDR3 length: 15 amino acids. CDR3 residues: CASSLGQGALNEQFF. The CDR3 DNA reads as TGTGCCAGCAGCTTAGGACAGGGGGCACTTAATGAGCAGTTCTTC.

The CDR3 protein is CASSTGGPGDTQYF. The CDR3 bases are TGTGCCAGCAGTACGGGGGGCCCGGGAGATACGCAGTATTTT. The chain recombines TRBV28 with TRBJ2-3; D possibly corresponds to TRBD2 (7 bases). In germline, CDR1 is MDHEN, CDR2 SYDVKM. The CDR3 totals 14 residues. V was clipped by 5 bases and J by 5 bases, with 14 bases between them. Combining the CDR3 with reference TRBV28 and TRBJ2-3 gives the whole variable domain DVKVTQSSRYLVKRTGEKVFLECVQDMDHENMFWYRQDPGLGLRLIYFSYDVKMKEKGDIPEGYSVSREKKERFSLILESASTNQTSMYLCASSTGGPGDTQYFGPGTRLTVL.

This CDR3 reads CASSEGTAVAYEQYF. The CDR3 DNA reads as TGTGCCAGCAGTGAAGGAACAGCCGTAGCCTACGAGCAGTACTTC. The chain links TRBV6-1 to TRBJ2-7; D remains unclear. Germline V gene data show CDR1 as MNHNS and CDR2 as SASEGT. V lost 1 base and J lost 2, with 12 bases in between. The CDR3 sequence is 15 residues long.